This section outlines one T cell receptor (beta chain) sequence together with its context. This clone was picked up a small number of times. There is no known antigen for this receptor. This receptor is murine, so its gene names and germline sequences reflect the mouse genome. The read stops 4 residues short of the end of the CDR3; the missing end is completed from the germline J gene. Additional DNA sequences in this sample encode the identical CDR3. From a lookup of the germline V gene (reference sequence), CDR1 and CDR2 are FNHDT and SITEND. V and J are trimmed by 4 bases and 2 bases, and the gene matches miss 2 bases of the junction. From its cysteine to its phenylalanine, the CDR3 spans 13 amino acids. The DNA has 27 bases, all within the CDR3, and is read from base 1. Library creation used the immunoSEQ multiplex PCR assay. RNA was extracted from all samples and reverse transcribed into cDNA, which served as template for TCR sequencing. SuperScript III was used for first-strand cDNA synthesis, primed with a 2:1 mix of oligo-dT and random hexamers. A synthetic immune receptor repertoire was used to assess amplification bias, and residual bias was removed computationally. Sequencing of the libraries was done on Illumina HiSeq with 60 bp reads that cover the CDR3, reading from J toward V. The authors' pipeline ran thus. Raw reads were preprocessed to remove errors, and CDR3 was defined according to IMGT conventions as the region from the conserved cysteine to phenylalanine. Clonality was computed as 1 minus the Shannon entropy, with the entropy normalized by log2 of the number of productive unique TCRs. Scalp TCRbeta sequences were cross-referenced with sorted blood CD4 and CD8 repertoires so that the CD4 or CD8 identity of scalp clones could be inferred. TCRdb limited this immuneACCESS table to in-frame rearrangements with V and J called. A share of clones is missing; checked studies link under half to unresolved V genes, and the rest is unexplained. Clone size and the V and J calls come from that table; the DNA yielded D and trimming. The table records around 300,000 clones for this sample, and not one of them appears only once. The ten biggest clones cover less than 1.5% of the sample.

The data belong to a study of CD8+ T cells in alopecia areata (dated by TCRdb to 2017 to 2018). About the study as a whole: Female C3H/HeJ recipients, about 7-10 weeks old, were grafted with skin from C3H/HeJ donors with spontaneous alopecia (roughly 6-12 months old). The study used high-throughput TCRbeta sequencing to examine T cell clonal expansion in alopecia areata, in both the C3H/HeJ mouse model and human patients. Scalp tissue and sorted CD4+ and CD8+ peripheral blood T cells from patchy and totalis/universalis alopecia areata patients and from healthy controls were covered by human TCRbeta sequencing. Scalp clonality was compared across normal scalp (n=4), patchy alopecia areata scalp (n=8), and alopecia totalis/universalis scalp (n=8). RNA came from the PAXgene miRNA kit for fixed scalp, the miRNeasy kit for PBMCs, and the RNeasy kit for mouse skin. immunoSEQ multiplex PCR using 35 Vbeta forward primers and 13 Jbeta reverse primers was used to amplify TCRbeta CDR3 regions.

Paper-wide results and their limitations: Resident alphabeta T cells in normal human skin are also sequenced, complicating scalp TCR repertoire analysis, unlike mouse skin dominated by gammadelta T cells. TCR sequences shared between patients were less clear than in mice, possibly partly because of HLA diversity in the patient population. Higher clonality and more expanded CD8+ clones were observed in lesional scalp than in normal scalp, particularly in alopecia totalis/universalis, a finding suggestive of antigenic drive.

Cells from mouse cutaneous lymph nodes were pooled, stained for CD4, CD8alpha, NKG2D, NKG2ACE and other markers, and then sorted on a BD Influx. The sequence derives from a C3H/HeJ mouse with alopecia areata. Mice of this line possess the MHC haplotype H2-k. The receptor chain draws on TRBV19 and TRBJ1-2; 7 bases in between match TRBD1. The sample consisted of CD4+ T cells sorted from a lymph node. The CDR3 region: CASSPGQNSDYTF. CDR3 DNA, as far as it was read: TGTGCCAGCAGTCCGGGACAGAACTCC.